Following are 29 T cell receptor beta chains from one sample sequenced in a study of OX40 agonist ivuxolimab in advanced cancers. Some clones are missing from TCRdb's copy, which holds only in-frame ones; the method was immunoSEQ multiplex PCR. Of around 99,000 clones in the sample, approximately 90% were seen once. This specimen was CD4+ or CD8+ T cells sorted from blood, taken in a trial of the OX40 agonist ivuxolimab. Receptors originate from an adult with an advanced solid tumor such as melanoma, head and neck, liver or kidney cancer.

The chain uses TRBV18 and TRBJ1-2; 7 bases are a match to TRBD1. Germline V lookup: CDR1 KGHSH, CDR2 LQKENI. The length of the CDR3 is 17 residues. The V and J ends lost 3 bases and 2 bases, in that order; junction bases with no gene match: 12. Here the CDR3 reads CASSPTGTGTANYGYTF. The CDR3 DNA follows: TGTGCCAGCTCACCGACTGGAACCGGGACAGCAAACTATGGCTACACCTTC.

CDR3: CASSLTGEYYGYTF. In nucleotides, the CDR3 is TGCGCCAGCAGCTTGACAGGGGAATACTATGGCTACACCTTC. This sequence joins TRBV5-1 and TRBJ1-2; TRBD1 agrees at 7 bases. With V trimmed by 1 base and J by 3 bases, 3 bases remained unmatched. CDR1 is SGHRS and CDR2 is YFSETQ in the germline V gene. The CDR3 is made up of 14 amino acids.

This clone was counted only a few times. The chain combines TRBV5-8 with TRBJ1-1; D is undetermined. The germline V gene has CDR1 SGHTS and CDR2 YDEGEE. The CDR3 totals 15 residues. The V gene lost 4 bases and the J gene lost 2 bases, with 15 bases spanning the gap. For the CDR3, the DNA is TGTGCCAGCAGCCCCTCTGACCGACTAAACACTGAAGCTTTCTTT. Encoded protein: CASSPSDRLNTEAFF. The whole variable domain, filled in from reference TRBV5-8 and TRBJ1-1, reads EAGVTQSPTHLIKTRGQQATLRCSPISGHTSVYWYQQALGLGLQFLLWYDEGEERNRGNFPPRFSGRQFPNYSSELNVNALELEDSALYLCASSPSDRLNTEAFFGQGTRLTVV.

The rearrangement links TRBV5-1 to TRBJ2-1, with TRBD2 matching over 8 bases. The CDR3 runs 15 residues. The V gene's germline CDR1 is SGHRS and CDR2 YFSETQ. The V segment lost 0 bases and the J segment 4 bases; nucleotides outside the gene matches: 3. The CDR3 bases are TGCGCCAGCAGCTTGGAAGCGGGAGCGTACAATGAGCAGTTCTTC. The encoded protein is CASSLEAGAYNEQFF.

The chain is built from TRBV5-1 and TRBJ1-6; D ambiguous. This CDR3 spans 12 amino acids. The V end was cut by 4 bases, the J end by 5 bases, with 4 bases between. The germline V gene encodes CDR1 SGHRS and CDR2 YFSETQ. CDR3 bases: TGCGCCAGCAGCGGGGATAATTCACCCCTCCACTTT. Translation gives CASSGDNSPLHF.

This chain connects TRBV5-6 to TRBJ1-5; no clear D gene. Trimming took 1 base from V and 7 from J, leaving 12 bases between them. The CDR3 consists of 14 residues. CDR1 and CDR2 from the germline V gene are SGHDT and YYEEEE. The CDR3 DNA is TGTGCCAGCAGCTTGTACGAGGCGGGACAGCCCCAGCATTTT. The encoded protein is CASSLYEAGQPQHF.

The chain combines TRBV19 with TRBJ2-3, with a tentative D call TRBD1 (5 bases). CDR1 and CDR2 (germline): LNHDA, SQIVND (reference sequence). The CDR3 contains 12 residues. The V end lost 3 bases, the J end lost 4 bases, and 5 bases lay between the germline ends. The CDR3 nucleotides read TGTGCCAGTAGTATCAGGGCAGATACGCAGTATTTT. Its protein product is CASSIRADTQYF.

This clone was counted once. V is TRBV5-4 and J is TRBJ1-4; D perhaps matches TRBD1 (5 bases). The CDR3 totals 14 residues. Trimming pared 6 bases from V and 6 bases from J, leaving 15 bases between. CDR1 and CDR2 (germline): SGHNT, YYREEE (reference sequence). This chain's CDR3 is CASTSKGTDEKLFF. The CDR3 DNA follows: TGTGCCAGCACGTCTAAGGGGACGGATGAAAAACTGTTTTTT.

This clone was counted between two and nine times. The rearrangement links TRBV10-3 to TRBJ2-2, with D hard to call. Germline V gene lookup returns CDR1 ENHRY and CDR2 SYGVKD. The CDR3 covers 12 residues. Trimming shortened V by 5 bases and J by 0 bases, and 1 base separated the two germline ends. CDR3 sequence reads: CAISPNTGELFF. The DNA of the CDR3 is TGTGCCATCAGTCCGAACACCGGGGAGCTGTTTTTT.

V and J are TRBV9 and TRBJ2-3; D is perhaps TRBD1 or TRBD2 (6 bases each). CDR1 SGDLS and CDR2 YYNGEE come from the germline V gene. V was pared by 3 bases and J by 3 bases, with 11 bases between. The CDR3 is 14 amino acids. The CDR3 nucleotides read TGTGCCAGCAGCGAGGGGGGCTGGACAGATACGCAGTATTTT. It yields the protein CASSEGGWTDTQYF.

This clone was observed a few times. The V gene is TRBV5-1, the J gene TRBJ2-7; the match to TRBD1 covers 7 bases. After removal of 1 base from V and 3 bases from J, the junction contained 7 bases not matched to a gene. This CDR3 spans 15 amino acids. Per the germline V gene, CDR1 is SGHRS and CDR2 is YFSETQ. Here the CDR3 DNA reads TGCGCCAGCAGCTTGCTTACAGGGGCACACTACGAGCAGTACTTC. It codes for CASSLLTGAHYEQYF.

The J gene is TRBJ2-6, the V gene TRBV29-1; no clear D. V lost 6 bases, J lost 1 base, and 7 bases lay in between. This CDR3 is 13 amino acids long. The V gene's germline CDR1 is SQVTM and CDR2 ANQGSEA. The CDR3 protein is CSVDPSGANVLTF. CDR3 in DNA: TGCAGCGTAGACCCGTCTGGGGCCAACGTCCTGACTTTC.

A single count supports this clone. For the CDR3, the DNA is TGTGCCAGCGGTCTTCCGGCTTTCTTT. Residues: CASGLPAFF. The V and J genes are TRBV5-8 and TRBJ1-1; D ambiguous. This CDR3 has 9 amino acids. Germline V gives CDR1 SGHTS, CDR2 YDEGEE. Trimming cost V 7 bases and J 11 bases, with 9 bases left between them.

The J gene is TRBJ2-7, the V gene TRBV4-3, with 10 positions matching TRBD2. J gave up 5 bases and V 2 bases, and 6 bases lay outside the gene matches. The CDR3 is 15 amino acids. Germline loops: CDR1 LGHNA, CDR2 YSLEER. The CDR3 coding sequence is TGCGCCAGCAGCCAACAGGGACTAGCGCTCCACGAGCAGTACTTC. Protein product: CASSQQGLALHEQYF.

J is TRBJ2-4 and V is TRBV11-3, with TRBD2 matching 10 bases. CDR1 and CDR2 (germline): SGHNT, YENEEA. The CDR3 totals 18 residues. Trimming took 1 base from V and 3 from J; bases not matched to a gene: 9. CDR3 DNA: TGTGCCAGCAGCTTAGGGGCTAGCGGGGGTAGGGGCAAAAACATTCAGTACTTC. It codes for CASSLGASGGRGKNIQYF.

The rearrangement uses TRBV19 and TRBJ1-5, with D perhaps TRBD1 (6 bases). The CDR3 covers 13 residues. V lost 7 bases and J 3 bases, leaving 10 bases between the germline ends. Per germline, CDR1 LNHDA and CDR2 SQIVND (reference sequence). The CDR3 coding sequence is TGTGCCAGTACGGACAGAATCAATCAGCCCCAGCATTTT. Its translation is CASTDRINQPQHF.

CDR3 sequence: CASSPGTASSNGYTF. In DNA form, the CDR3 reads TGTGCCAGCAGTCCGGGGACAGCCTCTTCAAATGGCTACACCTTC. The rearrangement links TRBV28 to TRBJ1-2; 7 bases map to TRBD1. The CDR3 is made up of 15 amino acids. The germline CDR1 and CDR2 sequences are MDHEN and SYDVKM. The J segment lost 6 bases and the V segment lost 5 bases, leaving 12 bases of the junction unmatched.

The chain links TRBV6-6 to TRBJ2-1; D remains unclear. Per the germline V gene, CDR1 is MNHNY and CDR2 is SVGAGI (reference sequence). The CDR3 consists of 13 residues. The V end was cut by 5 bases, the J end by 5 bases, with 10 bases between. The CDR3 here is CASSPALNNEQFF. For the CDR3, the DNA is TGTGCCAGCAGTCCAGCTCTGAACAATGAGCAGTTCTTC.

This chain uses TRBV2 with TRBJ1-2; D remains unclear. CDR1 is SNHLY and CDR2 is FYNNEI in the germline V gene. With 1 base removed from V and 2 bases from J, the gap between germline ends came to 11 bases. The CDR3 loop spans 15 amino acids. CDR3 coding DNA: TGTGCCAGCAGTGAAGGTAGCATAACGAACTATGGCTACACCTTC. Translated, it gives CASSEGSITNYGYTF.

J is TRBJ1-1 and V is TRBV28; 7 nucleotides line up with TRBD1. Per germline, CDR1 MDHEN and CDR2 SYDVKM. CDR3 length: 16 residues. Trimming took 6 bases from V and 1 from J; bases not matched to a gene: 11. CDR3 sequence (DNA): TGTGCCAGCAGAAAAATGACAGGGATGACGAACACTGAAGCTTTCTTT. Protein product: CASRKMTGMTNTEAFF. Using reference TRBV28 and TRBJ1-1 for the parts outside the CDR3, the full variable domain is DVKVTQSSRYLVKRTGEKVFLECVQDMDHENMFWYRQDPGLGLRLIYFSYDVKMKEKGDIPEGYSVSREKKERFSLILESASTNQTSMYLCASRKMTGMTNTEAFFGQGTRLTVV.

This chain joins TRBV11-2 and TRBJ2-5; 7 bases are shared with TRBD1. The J segment lost 2 bases and the V segment lost 0 bases, leaving 3 bases of the junction unmatched. CDR1 is SGHAT, CDR2 FQNNGV, per germline. This CDR3 is built from 15 residues. The CDR3 sequence is CASSLDRGWQETQYF. The CDR3 DNA is TGTGCCAGCAGCTTAGACAGGGGGTGGCAAGAGACCCAGTACTTC.

The gene calls are TRBV5-1 and TRBJ2-3; D not resolved. Germline CDR1 and CDR2: SGHRS and YFSETQ. The CDR3 runs 16 residues. Trimming took 0 bases from V and 2 from J, leaving 13 bases between them. The CDR3 here is CASSLGAGLLTDTQYF. The CDR3 nucleotides are TGCGCCAGCAGCTTGGGAGCCGGTCTCCTCACAGATACGCAGTATTTT. Full variable domain (outside the CDR3, taken from reference TRBV5-1 and TRBJ2-3): KAGVTQTPRYLIKTRGQQVTLSCSPISGHRSVSWYQQTPGQGLQFLFEYFSETQRNKGNFPGRFSGRQFSNSRSEMNVSTLELGDSALYLCASSLGAGLLTDTQYFGPGTRLTVL.

The chain couples TRBV14 to TRBJ1-4; D gene unclear. CDR3 size: 14 residues. The V gene lost 2 bases and the J gene lost 7 bases, with 11 bases spanning the gap. Germline V gives CDR1 SGHDN, CDR2 FVKESK. This CDR3 reads CASSQLGVGEKLFF. The CDR3 DNA reads as TGTGCCAGCAGCCAATTAGGAGTAGGTGAAAAACTGTTTTTT. The full variable domain, in which reference TRBV14 and TRBJ1-4 provide the parts outside the CDR3, is EAGVTQFPSHSVIEKGQTVTLRCDPISGHDNLYWYRRVMGKEIKFLLHFVKESKQDESGMPNNRFLAERTGGTYSTLKVQPAELEDSGVYFCASSQLGVGEKLFFGSGTQLSVL.

The V and J genes are TRBV7-3 and TRBJ2-1; 13 bases are shared with TRBD2. The CDR3 sequence is 14 residues long. CDR1 and CDR2 from the germline V gene are SGHTA and FQGTGA. The junction had 5 bases not matched to a gene; V was cut back by 5 bases and J by 10 bases. The CDR3 loop is CASSNGLAGAEQFF. The CDR3 nucleotides are TGTGCCAGCAGCAACGGACTAGCGGGAGCCGAGCAGTTCTTC. Using reference TRBV7-3 and TRBJ2-1 for the parts outside the CDR3, the full variable domain is GAGVSQTPSNKVTEKGKYVELRCDPISGHTALYWYRQSLGQGPEFLIYFQGTGAADDSGLPNDRFFAVRPEGSVSTLKIQRTERGDSAVYLCASSNGLAGAEQFFGPGTRLTVL.

The chain links TRBV7-3 to TRBJ2-1; D is unclear. The CDR3 sequence is 12 residues long. CDR1 and CDR2 (germline): SGHTA, FQGTGA. Between the trimmed V and J ends, which lost 4 bases and 5 bases, there was a span of 6 bases. The CDR3 spells CASSSYDNEQFF. As DNA, the CDR3 is TGTGCCAGCAGCTCCTACGACAATGAGCAGTTCTTC.

The chain couples TRBV11-3 to TRBJ2-1; 7 bases map to TRBD1. The CDR3 has 15 residues. Germline lookup yields CDR1 SGHNT and CDR2 YENEEA. J was trimmed by 6 bases and V by 5 bases; bases with no gene match: 10. The CDR3 bases are TGTGCCAGCAGCCCAGAGGGGGCCCGGGTCAATGAGCAGTTCTTC. Protein: CASSPEGARVNEQFF.

The V call is TRBV6-1, the J call TRBJ2-3, with D perhaps being TRBD1 or TRBD2 (5 bases each). The ends were cut back, 10 bases at V and 2 bases at J, with 10 bases in the middle. This CDR3 contains 12 residues. CDR1 MNHNS and CDR2 SASEGT come from the germline V gene. CDR3 region: CAIGTDTDTQYF. CDR3 DNA: TGTGCCATCGGGACCGACACAGATACGCAGTATTTT.

The J gene is TRBJ2-2, the V gene TRBV9; D unresolved. The CDR3 sequence is 14 residues long. Trimming cost V 5 bases and J 6 bases, with 14 bases left between them. The germline V gene encodes CDR1 SGDLS and CDR2 YYNGEE. Written as DNA, the CDR3 is TGTGCCAGCAGTCTTGGTGGCGGCTCCGGGGAGCTGTTTTTT. It encodes CASSLGGGSGELFF. Drawing the rest from reference TRBV9 and TRBJ2-2, the complete variable domain is DSGVTQTPKHLITATGQRVTLRCSPRSGDLSVYWYQQSLDQGLQFLIQYYNGEERAKGNILERFSAQQFPDLHSELNLSSLELGDSALYFCASSLGGGSGELFFGEGSRLTVL.

The V and J genes are TRBV28 and TRBJ1-2; the match to TRBD1 covers 7 bases. The V and J ends lost 5 bases and 7 bases, in that order; junction bases with no gene match: 10. The CDR3 is made up of 14 amino acids. CDR1 and CDR2 (germline): MDHEN, SYDVKM. CDR3 DNA: TGTGCCAGCAGTCCTCCCACAGGGGAGAGTGGCTACACCTTC. Translating it yields CASSPPTGESGYTF.